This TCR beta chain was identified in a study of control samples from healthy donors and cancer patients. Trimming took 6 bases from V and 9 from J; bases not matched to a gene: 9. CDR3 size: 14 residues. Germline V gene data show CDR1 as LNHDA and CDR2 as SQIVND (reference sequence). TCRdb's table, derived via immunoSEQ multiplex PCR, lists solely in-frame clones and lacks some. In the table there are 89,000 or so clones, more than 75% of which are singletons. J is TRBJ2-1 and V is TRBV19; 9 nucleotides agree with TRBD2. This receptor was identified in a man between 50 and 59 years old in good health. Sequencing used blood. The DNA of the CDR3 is TGTGCCAGTAGCAAGCAGCGGGAGGACTTTGAGCAGTTCTTC. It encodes CASSKQREDFEQFF.